The rows below give T cell receptor beta chains drawn from one sample of a study of blood T cell repertoires in COVID-19. TCRdb's copy holds only in-frame clones and misses some; the assay was immunoSEQ multiplex PCR. Here the sample spans about 120,000 clones, 90% being singletons. The sample comprised peripheral blood. Receptors were obtained from a woman aged 55-70 years with COVID-19, enrolled during active disease. Both conserved end residues are part of each CDR3. D genes are given only for firm matches. The size of a clone is reported for some rows only, either as once, few or many, or as a class for expanded clones.

>TRBJ2-2|NA|TRBV6-2/TRBV6-3|NA|19
CASSYSISGGGPNTGELFF
TGTGCCAGCAGTTACTCGATCTCGGGCGGGGGCCCGAACACCGGGGAGCTGTTTTTT
>TRBJ2-3|once|TRBV5-5|TRBD2|14
CASSSGTSSATQYF
TGTGCCAGCAGCTCCGGGACTAGCTCGGCTACGCAGTATTTT
>TRBJ1-1|NA|TRBV19|TRBD1|18
CASSPSLDRVVLRTEAFF
TGTGCCAGTAGTCCTTCGCTGGACAGGGTCGTCCTTCGCACTGAAGCTTTCTTT
>TRBJ2-3|NA|TRBV7-2|TRBD2|14
CASSSTRGGDTQYF
TGTGCCAGCAGCTCTACCCGCGGGGGGGATACGCAGTATTTT
>TRBJ2-1|NA|TRBV15|TRBD1|13
CATSSLRGNEQFF
TGTGCCACCAGCAGCCTCAGGGGGAATGAGCAGTTCTTC
>TRBJ2-2|NA|TRBV5-5|TRBD2|16
CASSPLRGARTGELFF
TGTGCCAGCAGCCCCCTGCGGGGGGCGCGGACCGGGGAGCTGTTTTTT
>TRBJ2-5|NA|TRBV2|NA|14
CASARSSLDETQYF
TGTGCCAGTGCCAGGTCATCCCTCGACGAGACCCAGTACTTC
>TRBJ1-6|NA|TRBV7-9|NA|14
CASSLGQAYSPLHF
TGTGCCAGCAGCTTAGGACAGGCATATTCACCCCTCCACTTT
>TRBJ2-1|once|TRBV19|TRBD2|15
CASSIGRGGYNEQFF
TGTGCCAGTAGTATAGGTCGCGGGGGCTACAATGAGCAGTTCTTC
>TRBJ1-1|NA|TRBV6-5|TRBD1|15
CASSYRGPWNTEAFF
TGTGCCAGCAGTTACAGGGGGCCTTGGAACACTGAAGCTTTCTTT
>TRBJ2-7|once|TRBV5-4|TRBD2|15
CASSWGLAGVYEQYF
TGTGCCAGCAGCTGGGGACTAGCGGGGGTATACGAGCAGTACTTC
>TRBJ2-2|NA|TRBV10-2|TRBD1|18
CASSVEPGTGPGTGELFF
TGCGCCAGCAGTGTGGAACCAGGGACAGGGCCGGGCACCGGGGAGCTGTTTTTT
>TRBJ1-2|NA|TRBV29-1|TRBD1|14
CSVRTGAINYGYTF
TGCAGCGTGAGGACAGGGGCGATAAACTATGGCTACACCTTC
>TRBJ1-3|NA|TRBV5-1|TRBD1|16
CASSQRGQGNRNTIYF
TGCGCCAGCAGCCAGCGGGGACAGGGAAATCGAAACACCATATATTTT
>TRBJ1-1|NA|TRBV6-2/TRBV6-3|TRBD1|16
CASSPRQGALNTEAFF
TGTGCCAGCAGTCCGAGACAGGGGGCTTTGAACACTGAAGCTTTCTTT
>TRBJ1-1|NA|TRBV5-4|TRBD1|15
CASSLEVTGGTEAFF
TGTGCCAGCAGCTTGGAGGTTACAGGGGGGACTGAAGCTTTCTTT
>TRBJ1-4|once|TRBV19|TRBD1|15
CASSTGQGLNEKLFF
TGTGCCAGTAGTACCGGACAGGGGTTGAATGAAAAACTGTTTTTT
>TRBJ1-1|NA|TRBV19|NA|14
CASSLRPTGTEAFF
TGTGCCAGTAGCCTCCGTCCCACGGGGACTGAAGCTTTCTTT
>TRBJ2-1|NA|TRBV7-3|TRBD1|21
CASSPRGYRGRGKTEYNEQFF
TGTGCCAGCAGCCCTCGGGGCTACAGGGGGCGGGGAAAGACGGAGTACAATGAGCAGTTCTTC
>TRBJ1-4|once|TRBV27|TRBD1|14
CASHRGGRDEKLFF
TGTGCCAGTCACAGGGGAGGACGAGATGAAAAACTGTTTTTT
>TRBJ1-2|NA|TRBV29-1|NA|11
CSVIQGSGYTF
TGCAGCGTGATACAGGGTTCTGGCTACACCTTC
>TRBJ2-1|NA|TRBV7-2|TRBD2|16
CASRLGSAGGHNEQFF
TGTGCCAGCAGATTAGGATCGGCGGGGGGGCACAATGAGCAGTTCTTC
>TRBJ1-1|NA|TRBV12-3/TRBV12-4|NA|13
CASSLWPNTEAFF
TGTGCCAGCAGTTTATGGCCGAACACTGAAGCTTTCTTT
>TRBJ1-4|NA|TRBV25-1|NA|18
CASSETLRAGRPNEKLFF
TGTGCCAGCAGTGAAACTTTACGGGCGGGCAGGCCTAATGAAAAACTGTTTTTT
>TRBJ2-1|NA|TRBV6-6|NA|16
CASKNYRVSSYNEQFF
TGTGCCAGCAAAAATTACCGGGTAAGCTCCTACAATGAGCAGTTCTTC
>TRBJ1-1|NA|TRBV7-2|NA|15
CASRQRQPMNTEAFF
TGTGCCAGCAGACAAAGACAGCCCATGAACACTGAAGCTTTCTTT
>TRBJ2-5|NA|TRBV13|TRBD1|17
CASSLGAGTGAGETQYF
TGTGCCAGCAGCTTAGGCGCCGGGACAGGGGCCGGGGAGACCCAGTACTTC
>TRBJ1-1|NA|TRBV7-3|NA|14
CASRGGGQNTEAFF
TGTGCCAGCAGGGGAGGGGGACAGAACACTGAAGCTTTCTTT
>TRBJ1-5|NA|TRBV19|TRBD1|15
CASSSRTGASEPQHF
TGTGCCAGTAGTTCCCGGACAGGGGCCTCAGAGCCCCAGCATTTT
>TRBJ2-1|NA|TRBV19|TRBD2|18
CASSTPPGLVLGWDEQFF
TGTGCCAGTAGTACTCCGCCGGGACTAGTTTTAGGTTGGGATGAGCAGTTCTTC
>TRBJ2-2|NA|TRBV12-5|NA|17
CASGLGSGTPNTGELFF
TGTGCTAGTGGTTTGGGAAGTGGGACACCGAACACCGGGGAGCTGTTTTTT
>TRBJ2-3|NA|TRBV19|TRBD1|14
CASSRDRGTDTQYF
TGTGCCAGTAGCCGGGACAGGGGAACAGATACGCAGTATTTT
>TRBJ2-3|NA|TRBV5-1|NA|17
CASSLAGGTEAGDTQYF
TGCGCCAGCAGCTTGGCTGGGGGGACTGAGGCCGGGGATACGCAGTATTTT
>TRBJ2-7|NA|TRBV7-2|NA|14
CASSKTRGSYEQYF
TGTGCCAGCAGCAAAACCAGGGGTTCTTACGAGCAGTACTTC
>TRBJ2-2|NA|TRBV11-1|NA|15
CASSTGSGVTGELFF
TGTGCCAGCAGCACAGGGAGCGGGGTCACCGGGGAGCTGTTTTTT
>TRBJ1-5|NA|TRBV5-5|NA|16
CASSLSGRQINQPQHF
TGTGCCAGCAGCTTGAGTGGCCGCCAAATCAATCAGCCCCAGCATTTT
>TRBJ2-7|once|TRBV9|TRBD1|14
CASSGPTGGDEQYF
TGTGCCAGCAGCGGTCCGACAGGGGGCGACGAGCAGTACTTC
>TRBJ2-3|NA|TRBV3-1/TRBV3-2|NA|14
CASSPWPARGTQYF
TGTGCCAGCAGCCCCTGGCCCGCGAGGGGGACGCAGTATTTT
>TRBJ1-1|NA|TRBV5-5|NA|15
CASSLVAHWNTEAFF
TGTGCCAGCAGCTTGGTAGCACACTGGAACACTGAAGCTTTCTTT
>TRBJ1-5|NA|TRBV6-1|TRBD1|15
CASSEAGQSNQPQHF
TGTGCCAGCAGTGAAGCGGGACAGAGTAATCAGCCCCAGCATTTT
>TRBJ1-6|few|TRBV2|TRBD1|14
CASSGGQGISPLHF
TGTGCCAGCAGCGGGGGACAGGGGATATCTCCCCTCCACTTT
>TRBJ2-5|NA|TRBV3-1/TRBV3-2|TRBD2|17
CASKAWGLAGNQETQYF
TGTGCCAGCAAAGCCTGGGGACTAGCGGGGAACCAAGAGACCCAGTACTTC
>TRBJ2-7|NA|TRBV29-1|TRBD1|16
CSVGRRLWDRGYEQYF
TGCAGCGTTGGCAGACGGTTATGGGACAGGGGATACGAGCAGTACTTC
>TRBJ2-7|NA|TRBV29-1|TRBD1|13
CSVARDRVGEQYF
TGCAGCGTAGCGAGGGACAGGGTGGGGGAGCAGTACTTC
>TRBJ2-7|NA|TRBV12-3/TRBV12-4|NA|13
CASRLDSSYEQYF
TGTGCCAGCAGACTGGACAGCTCCTACGAGCAGTACTTC
>TRBJ2-2|few|TRBV6-4|TRBD2|17
CASSDGSGGRWTGELFF
TGTGCCAGCAGTGACGGGAGCGGGGGGCGTTGGACCGGGGAGCTGTTTTTT